The 10 T cell receptor beta chains below all came from one sample that was sequenced in a study of cytomegalovirus exposure and HLA in healthy donors. PCR involved 60 Vbeta and 13 Jbeta primers. Produced via immunoSEQ multiplex PCR; TCRdb's table is partial and in-frame only. The data show 150,000 to 200,000 clones, 70% to 85% seen once. Sequencing was done on a sample of PBMCs. These TCRs come from a young man in good health and CMV-seronegative.

The CDR3 DNA sequence: TGCGCCAGCAGCCTCAGCGGGGGGGCGGATGATACGCAGTATTTT. It specifies CASSLSGGADDTQYF. The chain carries TRBV4-3 and TRBJ2-3, with TRBD2 matching 10 bases. The CDR3 contains 15 residues. CDR1 and CDR2 (germline): LGHNA, YSLEER. The junction had 7 bases not matched to a gene; V was cut back by 4 bases and J by 6 bases.

This clone has only a few counts. The chain carries TRBV5-1 and TRBJ2-5, with D perhaps TRBD2 (7 bases). The V end lost 0 bases, the J end lost 6 bases, and 18 bases lay between the germline ends. The germline V gene has CDR1 SGHRS and CDR2 YFSETQ. CDR3 length equals 16 residues. DNA of the CDR3: TGCGCCAGCAGCTTGGCCTCGGCGGGGGCCATAAAGACCCAGTACTTC. Translating it yields CASSLASAGAIKTQYF.

V and J are TRBV7-2 and TRBJ1-1, with D perhaps matching TRBD1 (5 bases). CDR3 length: 16 residues. Germline assignment: CDR1 SGHTA and CDR2 FQGNSA. V lost 1 base and J lost 2, with 14 bases in between. The CDR3 sequence is CASSLVWGRQNTEAFF. Written as DNA, the CDR3 is TGTGCCAGCAGCTTAGTTTGGGGCAGACAAAACACTGAAGCTTTCTTT.

This clone was seen many times. The rearrangement joins TRBV9 to TRBJ2-6; D is possibly TRBD2 (5 bases). The CDR3 extends over 17 amino acids. V lost 0 bases to trimming and J lost 0 bases, with 10 bases between them. CDR1 and CDR2 (germline): SGDLS, YYNGEE. CDR3: CASSVVATVSGANVLTF. CDR3 sequence (DNA): TGTGCCAGCAGCGTAGTAGCGACGGTCTCTGGGGCCAACGTCCTGACTTTC.

The chain links TRBV7-9 to TRBJ1-6; tentatively, D is TRBD1 (5 bases). CDR1 and CDR2 from the germline V gene are SEHNR and FQNEAQ (reference sequence). CDR3 length equals 13 residues. Trimming left V 2 bases short and J 7 bases short, with 6 bases between. CDR3 DNA sequence: TGTGCCAGCAGCTTACGGGGGAATTCACCCCTCCACTTT. Translating it yields CASSLRGNSPLHF.

The V gene is TRBV11-2, the J gene TRBJ1-1; a possible D gene is TRBD1 (5 bases). The CDR3 totals 12 residues. Germline V gives CDR1 SGHAT, CDR2 FQNNGV. Trimming removed 5 bases from V and 10 bases from J, with 14 bases in between. CDR3 in amino acids: CASSPPGPGAFF. CDR3 in DNA: TGTGCCAGCAGCCCCCCAGGGCCAGGAGCTTTCTTT.

The table lists this clone with a count of one. The rearrangement uses TRBV6-1 and TRBJ1-2; 7 bases match TRBD1. Germline assignment: CDR1 MNHNS and CDR2 SASEGT. V gave up 5 bases and J gave up 8 bases; unmatched junction bases: 8. There are 13 residues in the CDR3. The CDR3 nucleotides read TGTGCCAGCAGTATAGGGACAGTGCAGGGCTACACCTTC. Translation gives CASSIGTVQGYTF.

V usage is TRBV11-2 and J usage is TRBJ2-5, with 11 positions matching TRBD2. From germline, CDR1 is SGHAT and CDR2 FQNNGV. Unmatched junction bases numbered 5, after V lost 7 bases and J lost 7 bases. This CDR3 contains 13 residues. Here the CDR3 reads CASTTSGGGTQYF. Here the CDR3 DNA reads TGTGCCAGCACCACTAGCGGGGGTGGGACCCAGTACTTC.

This rearrangement joins TRBV11-3 to TRBJ2-3; TRBD1 is a possible D gene (6 bases). V shed 5 bases and J shed 8 bases, with 23 bases lying between them. The germline gives CDR1 SGHNT, CDR2 YENEEA. This CDR3 comprises 16 residues. The CDR3 nucleotides are TGTGCCAGCAGCCCAGGGGCAGATGCGCTAGGGGGTACGCAGTATTTT. Its protein is CASSPGADALGGTQYF. The full variable domain, rest sourced from reference TRBV11-3 and TRBJ2-3, is EAGVVQSPRYKIIEKKQPVAFWCNPISGHNTLYWYLQNLGQGPELLIRYENEEAVDDSQLPKDRFSAERLKGVDSTLKIQPAELGDSAVYLCASSPGADALGGTQYFGPGTRLTVL.

This clone occurred a few times. The chain employs TRBV25-1 and TRBJ2-2; the D is unclear. This CDR3 has 14 amino acids. The V gene lost 3 bases and the J gene lost 4 bases, with 9 bases spanning the gap. Per germline, CDR1 MGHDK and CDR2 SYGVNS. The CDR3 reads CASSDRRSTGELFF. CDR3 coding DNA: TGTGCCAGCAGTGACCGCAGGTCCACCGGGGAGCTGTTTTTT. Looking up the rest from reference TRBV25-1 and TRBJ2-2 gives the full variable domain: EADIYQTPRYLVIGTGKKITLECSQTMGHDKMYWYQQDPGMELHLIHYSYGVNSTEKGDLSSESTVSRIRTEHFPLTLESARPSHTSQYLCASSDRRSTGELFFGEGSRLTVL.